The TCR beta chain described here comes from a study of blood T cell repertoires in COVID-19. Study-level information: The United States, Italy and Spain were the sources of the acute and convalescent COVID-19 samples. PBMCs, B-cell-depleted T cells, or T cells were the source of the cDNA or gDNA that made up the material.

Only in-frame clones appear in the TCRdb table, and some are missing; sequencing was by immunoSEQ multiplex PCR. The sample has 300,000 to 450,000 clones; 87% are singletons. From germline, CDR1 is MNHEY and CDR2 SMNVEV (reference sequence). Trimming stripped 4 bases from V and 2 bases from J, with 9 bases between. This CDR3 spans 14 amino acids. Seattle enrolled patients during active infection and tracked them longitudinally. The source material was peripheral blood. The chain employs TRBV27 and TRBJ1-5, with D tentatively TRBD1 (5 bases). The TCR sequence derives from a woman in her 30s with COVID-19, enrolled during active disease. In nucleotides, the CDR3 is TGTGCCAGCAGTTGGGGGGTTGGCAATCAGCCCCAGCATTTT. This codes for CASSWGVGNQPQHF.